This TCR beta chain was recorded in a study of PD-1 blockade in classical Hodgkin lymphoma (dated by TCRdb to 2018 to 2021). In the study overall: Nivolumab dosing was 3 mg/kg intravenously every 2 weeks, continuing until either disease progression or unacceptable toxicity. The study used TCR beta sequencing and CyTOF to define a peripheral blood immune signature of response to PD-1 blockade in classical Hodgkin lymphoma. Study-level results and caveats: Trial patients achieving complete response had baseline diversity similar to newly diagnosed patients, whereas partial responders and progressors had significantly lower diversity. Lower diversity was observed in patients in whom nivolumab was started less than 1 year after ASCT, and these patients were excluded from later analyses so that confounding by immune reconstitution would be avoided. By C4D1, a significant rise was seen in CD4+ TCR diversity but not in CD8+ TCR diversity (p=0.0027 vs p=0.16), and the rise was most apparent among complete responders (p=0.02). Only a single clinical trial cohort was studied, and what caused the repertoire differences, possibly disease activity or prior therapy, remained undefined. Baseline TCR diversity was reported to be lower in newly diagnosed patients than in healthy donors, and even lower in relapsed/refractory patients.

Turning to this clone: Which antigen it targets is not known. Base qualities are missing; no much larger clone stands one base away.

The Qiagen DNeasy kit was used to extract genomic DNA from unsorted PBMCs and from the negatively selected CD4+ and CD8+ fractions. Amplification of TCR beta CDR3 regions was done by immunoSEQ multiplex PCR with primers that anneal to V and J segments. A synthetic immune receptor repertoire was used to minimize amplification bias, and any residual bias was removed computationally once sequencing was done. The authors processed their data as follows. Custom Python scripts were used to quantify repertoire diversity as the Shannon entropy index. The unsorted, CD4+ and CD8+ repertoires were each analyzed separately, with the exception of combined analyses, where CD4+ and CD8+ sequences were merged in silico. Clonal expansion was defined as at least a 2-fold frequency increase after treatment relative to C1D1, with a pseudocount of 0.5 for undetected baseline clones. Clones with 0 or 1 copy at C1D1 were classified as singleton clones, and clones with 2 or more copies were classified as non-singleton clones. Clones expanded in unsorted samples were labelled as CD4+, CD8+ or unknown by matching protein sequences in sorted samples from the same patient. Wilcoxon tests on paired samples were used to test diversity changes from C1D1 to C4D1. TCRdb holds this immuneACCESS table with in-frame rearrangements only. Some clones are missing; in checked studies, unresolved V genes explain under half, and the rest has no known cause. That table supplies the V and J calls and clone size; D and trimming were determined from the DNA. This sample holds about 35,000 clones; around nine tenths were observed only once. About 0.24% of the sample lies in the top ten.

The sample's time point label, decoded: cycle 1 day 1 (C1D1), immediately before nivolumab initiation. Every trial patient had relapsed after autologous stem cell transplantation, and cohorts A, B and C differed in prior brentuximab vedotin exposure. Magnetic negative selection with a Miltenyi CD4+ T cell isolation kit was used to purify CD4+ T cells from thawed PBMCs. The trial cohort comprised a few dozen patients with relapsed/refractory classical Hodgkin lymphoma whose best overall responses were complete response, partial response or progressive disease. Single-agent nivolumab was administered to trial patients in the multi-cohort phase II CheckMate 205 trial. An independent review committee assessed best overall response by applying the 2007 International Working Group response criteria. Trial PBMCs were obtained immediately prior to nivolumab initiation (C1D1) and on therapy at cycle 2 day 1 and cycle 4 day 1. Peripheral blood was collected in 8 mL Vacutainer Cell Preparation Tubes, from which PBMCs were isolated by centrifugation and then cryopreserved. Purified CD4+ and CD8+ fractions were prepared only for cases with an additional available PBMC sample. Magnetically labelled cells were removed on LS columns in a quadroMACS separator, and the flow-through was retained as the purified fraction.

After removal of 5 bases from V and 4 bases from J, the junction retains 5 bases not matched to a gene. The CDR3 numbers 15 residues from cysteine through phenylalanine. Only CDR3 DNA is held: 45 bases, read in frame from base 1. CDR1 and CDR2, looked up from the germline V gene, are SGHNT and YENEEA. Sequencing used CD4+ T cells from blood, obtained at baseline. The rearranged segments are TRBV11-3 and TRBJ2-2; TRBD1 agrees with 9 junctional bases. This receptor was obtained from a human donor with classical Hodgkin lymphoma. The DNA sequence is TGTGCCAGCAGCCGACAGGGGGAGAGCACCGGGGAGCTGTTTTTT. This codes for CASSRQGESTGELFF. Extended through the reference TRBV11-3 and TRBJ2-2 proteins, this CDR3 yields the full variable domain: EAGVVQSPRYKIIEKKQPVAFWCNPISGHNTLYWYLQNLGQGPELLIRYENEEAVDDSQLPKDRFSAERLKGVDSTLKIQPAELGDSAVYLCASSRQGESTGELFFGEGSRLTVL.